This T cell receptor (beta chain) was identified in a study of HIV-infected children after antiretroviral therapy interruption. The wider study: Most participating children were previously exposed to EBV and CMV.

This clonotype was picked up many times. A 3' RACE protocol on RNA, with unique molecular identifiers, produced the TCR library. Each CDR3 protein is one row after TCRdb ran MiXCR on the 3' RACE reads. The sample yields about 83,000 distinct CDR3 sequences, 6.9% seen once. Treatment defined: PENTA 11 planned treatment interruption arm or continuous ART arm. With V trimmed by 2 bases and J by 0 bases, 11 bases remained unmatched. The germline CDR1 and CDR2 sequences are DFQATT and SNEGSKA (reference sequence). The CDR3 is made up of 18 amino acids. The sequences come from CD45RA+ CD4+ T cells from PBMCs, pooled from several time points, collected from a donor given antiretroviral therapy, either interrupted or continuous. Described subset: naive CD4+ CD45RA+ CD45RO- T cells. This sequence was found in a pool of human donors with HIV. V usage is TRBV20-1 and J usage is TRBJ2-1; 9 nucleotides align to TRBD2. CDR3 protein: CSARSLGAGGPSYNEQFF. CDR3 DNA: TGCAGTGCTAGATCTCTGGGGGCGGGGGGGCCCTCCTACAATGAGCAGTTCTTC.